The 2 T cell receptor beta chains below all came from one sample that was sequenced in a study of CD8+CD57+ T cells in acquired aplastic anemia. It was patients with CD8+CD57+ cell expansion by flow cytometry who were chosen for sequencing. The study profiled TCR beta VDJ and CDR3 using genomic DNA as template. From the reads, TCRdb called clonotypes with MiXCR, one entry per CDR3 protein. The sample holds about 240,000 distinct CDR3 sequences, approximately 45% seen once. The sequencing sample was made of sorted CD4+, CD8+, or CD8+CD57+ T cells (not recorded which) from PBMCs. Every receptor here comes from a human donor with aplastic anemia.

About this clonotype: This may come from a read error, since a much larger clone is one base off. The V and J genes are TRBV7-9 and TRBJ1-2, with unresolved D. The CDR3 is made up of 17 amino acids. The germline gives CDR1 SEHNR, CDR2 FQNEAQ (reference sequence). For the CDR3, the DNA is TGTGGCAGCAGCCCCCGTTTGCGGCCAGGATTTAACTATGGCTACACCTTC. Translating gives CGSSPRLRPGFNYGYTF.

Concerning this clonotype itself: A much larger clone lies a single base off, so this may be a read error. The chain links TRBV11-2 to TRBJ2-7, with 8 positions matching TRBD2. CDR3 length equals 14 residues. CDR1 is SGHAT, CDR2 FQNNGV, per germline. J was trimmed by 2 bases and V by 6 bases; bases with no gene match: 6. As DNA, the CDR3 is TGTGCCAGCAGAGCCGGGGGGGGAGCCTACGAGCAGTACTTC. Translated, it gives CASRAGGGAYEQYF.